The 30 T cell receptor beta chains below come from one sample, sequenced in a study of T cell responses to AZD1222 COVID-19 vaccine. This table comes from immunoSEQ multiplex PCR, and its TCRdb copy is limited to in-frame clones, with some not included. The repertoire has 150,000 to 200,000 clones, around 90% of them found once; the top ten carry 1.5% to 2.5%. This sample comprised peripheral blood, obtained 28 days after the second AZD1222 dose. Receptor source: an adult who received the AZD1222 COVID-19 vaccine.

Comment on this clone: Other DNA sequences of this sample code for an identical CDR3. This chain links TRBV18 with TRBJ2-7, with D hard to call. Germline-derived CDR1 and CDR2 are KGHSH and LQKENI. Trimming left V 5 bases short and J 2 bases short, with 4 bases between. The CDR3 contains 11 residues. CDR3 in amino acids: CASSGTYEQYF. CDR3 DNA: TGTGCCAGCTCAGGGACCTACGAGCAGTACTTC.

This chain connects TRBV24-1 to TRBJ2-2; 8 positions agree with TRBD1. The J segment lost 0 bases and the V segment lost 4 bases, leaving 18 bases of the junction unmatched. Germline values: CDR1 KGHDR, CDR2 SFDVKD. CDR3 length: 21 amino acids. This CDR3 is CATSDYGQGGGIPANTGELFF. CDR3 nucleotides: TGTGCCACCAGTGACTACGGACAGGGTGGAGGTATACCCGCGAACACCGGGGAGCTGTTTTTT.

The chain joins TRBV7-8 to TRBJ1-4; possible D gene TRBD1, 6 bases. The V gene's germline CDR1 is SGHVS and CDR2 FQNEAQ. Trimming took 1 base from V and 5 from J, leaving 11 bases between them. CDR3 length: 15 amino acids. CDR3 residues: CASSLVRDTNEKLFF. The CDR3 DNA follows: TGTGCCAGCAGCTTAGTTCGGGACACGAATGAAAAACTGTTTTTT. Variable domain in full (rest from reference TRBV7-8 and TRBJ1-4): GAGVSQSPRYKVAKRGQDVALRCDPISGHVSLFWYQQALGQGPEFLTYFQNEAQLDKSGLPSDRFFAERPEGSVSTLKIQRTQQEDSAVYLCASSLVRDTNEKLFFGSGTQLSVL.

The rearrangement links TRBV7-9 to TRBJ1-6; 7 bases are shared with TRBD1. CDR3 length equals 13 residues. V shed 5 bases, J shed 11 bases, and the junction held 6 bases outside the gene matches. The germline gives CDR1 SEHNR, CDR2 FQNEAQ (reference sequence). The CDR3: CASSPEQGTPLHF. CDR3 nucleotides: TGTGCCAGCAGCCCCGAACAGGGGACACCCCTCCACTTT.

The chain is built from TRBV6-5 and TRBJ1-1, with D possibly being TRBD1 (6 bases). Germline V CDR1 and CDR2: MNHEY, SVGAGI. V lost 7 bases and J lost 0, with 15 bases in between. This CDR3 has 15 amino acids. The CDR3 DNA is TGTGCCAGCAATACGGGACACGCCATGAACACTGAAGCTTTCTTT. It translates to CASNTGHAMNTEAFF.

The chain links TRBV10-1 to TRBJ1-6; D remains ambiguous. Between the trimmed V and J ends, which lost 2 bases and 5 bases, there was a span of 7 bases. The CDR3 contains 14 residues. Per germline, CDR1 WNHNN and CDR2 SYGVQD (reference sequence). CDR3 region: CASSEDTHNSPLHF. CDR3 DNA sequence: TGCGCCAGCAGTGAGGACACCCATAATTCACCCCTCCACTTT.

The chain recombines TRBV27 with TRBJ2-5; TRBD1 agrees at 8 bases. J was trimmed by 8 bases and V by 5 bases; bases with no gene match: 10. Germline CDR1 MNHEY, CDR2 SMNVEV (reference sequence). The CDR3 totals 14 residues. The CDR3 nucleotides are TGTGCCAGCAGTCCAGGGGGCGCAAGTATAACCCAGTACTTC. Translated: CASSPGGASITQYF.

This sequence joins TRBV5-1 and TRBJ2-7, with TRBD2 matching over 8 bases. V trimming: 0 bases; J trimming: 2 bases; junction bases outside the gene matches: 7. The CDR3 has 16 amino acids. The germline gives CDR1 SGHRS, CDR2 YFSETQ. In nucleotides, the CDR3 is TGCGCCAGCAGCTTGGGGGCGGGGGGCGATACCTACGAGCAGTACTTC. Amino acid sequence: CASSLGAGGDTYEQYF.

This clone was detected only a few times. The chain uses TRBV7-9 and TRBJ2-7; D might be TRBD2 (6 bases). V lost 5 bases, J lost 6 bases, and 11 bases lay in between. Germline V gene data show CDR1 as SEHNR and CDR2 as FQNEAQ (reference sequence). The CDR3 runs 12 residues. The CDR3 bases are TGTGCCAGCAGCGGGGAGGTGAGCGAGCAGTACTTC. Its protein is CASSGEVSEQYF.

This clone was picked up one time. This sequence joins TRBV4-1 and TRBJ2-5, with no clear D. Trimming stripped 3 bases from V and 5 bases from J, with 10 bases between. The CDR3 is 13 residues long. CDR1 and CDR2 from the germline V gene are MGHRA and YSYEKL. The CDR3 region has the DNA TGCGCCAGCAGCCAGACCCTGACGGAGACCCAGTACTTC. This sequence encodes CASSQTLTETQYF.

Worth noting for this clone: The junction does not match germline at one end; this may be a read error. The gene calls are TRBV6-6 and TRBJ2-2; D perhaps matches TRBD2 (6 bases). The CDR3 is 13 residues long. Per the germline V gene, CDR1 is MNHNY and CDR2 is SVGAGI (reference sequence). CDR3 nucleotides: TGTGCCAGCGGACCAACCCCCCCCGGGGGGCTGTTTTTT. Translated, it gives CASGPTPPGGLFF.

The chain couples TRBV11-1 to TRBJ2-6; possibly TRBD1 for D (6 bases). The germline V and J ends were trimmed by 2 bases and 2 bases, with 7 bases remaining between them. The length of the CDR3 is 15 residues. The germline V gene has CDR1 SGHAT and CDR2 FQDESV (reference sequence). CDR3 region: CASSLQGTGANVLTF. CDR3 nucleotide sequence: TGTGCCAGCAGCTTACAGGGGACTGGGGCCAACGTCCTGACTTTC.

The rearrangement links TRBV6-6 to TRBJ1-5, with D possibly being TRBD1 (6 bases). Trimming took 7 bases from V and 2 from J, leaving 18 bases between them. This CDR3 has 16 residues. The germline V gene has CDR1 MNHNY and CDR2 SVGAGI (reference sequence). The CDR3 reads CASTLGGASGNQPQHF. As DNA, the CDR3 is TGTGCCAGCACTCTGGGGGGGGCGAGTGGCAATCAGCCCCAGCATTTT.

The chain uses TRBV10-3 and TRBJ2-3; 7 bases are shared with TRBD1. After removal of 6 bases from V and 2 bases from J, the junction contained 5 bases not matched to a gene. This CDR3 contains 14 residues. Germline-derived CDR1 and CDR2 are ENHRY and SYGVKD. CDR3 in DNA: TGTGCCATCAGGACCACAGGGGTCACAGATACGCAGTATTTT. The encoded protein is CAIRTTGVTDTQYF.

The chain has TRBV28 and TRBJ1-6; 12 bases are a match to TRBD1. The CDR3 consists of 18 residues. V was clipped by 5 bases and J by 10 bases; unmatched bases: 15. Germline-derived CDR1 and CDR2 are MDHEN and SYDVKM. For the CDR3, the DNA is TGTGCCAGCAGTCCGGGACCCGGGACAGGGGGCGCAGACTCACCCCTCCACTTT. Translating gives CASSPGPGTGGADSPLHF.

The V and J genes are TRBV11-1 and TRBJ1-1; D is unresolved. Looked up from germline, CDR1 is SGHAT and CDR2 is FQDESV (reference sequence). V lost 1 base and J lost 1, with 4 bases in between. The CDR3 totals 13 residues. The CDR3, as DNA: TGTGCCAGCAGCTTAGGTCCGAACACTGAAGCTTTCTTT. Translated: CASSLGPNTEAFF.

This chain uses TRBV6-1 with TRBJ2-7, with 12 positions matching TRBD2. V was clipped by 2 bases and J by 3 bases; unmatched bases: 11. This CDR3 comprises 18 residues. From germline, CDR1 is MNHNS and CDR2 SASEGT. Here the CDR3 DNA reads TGTGCCAGCAGTGAATGGGGGACTAGCGGGCCCGTCTTCTACGAGCAGTACTTC. Translation gives CASSEWGTSGPVFYEQYF.

This clone was picked up one time. This chain connects TRBV3-1 (or the pseudogene TRBV3-2) to TRBJ2-7; TRBD2 matches at 7 bases. The CDR3 is 15 amino acids. V dropped 1 base and J dropped 4; count of bases not matched to a gene: 7. Per the germline V gene, CDR1 is LGHDT and CDR2 is YNNKEL (reference sequence). For the CDR3, the DNA is TGTGCCAGCAGCCAAGCGGCAGCGGGATCGTACGAGCAGTACTTC. This gives the protein CASSQAAAGSYEQYF.

This clone showed up just a few times. The chain joins TRBV5-1 to TRBJ2-5; D call uncertain. In germline, CDR1 is SGHRS, CDR2 YFSETQ. Trimming stripped 1 base from V and 2 bases from J, with 12 bases between. The CDR3 is 15 residues long. CDR3: CASSLRSEIQETQYF. CDR3 coding DNA: TGCGCCAGCAGCTTGAGGTCGGAGATACAAGAGACCCAGTACTTC.

The rearrangement links TRBV6-6 to TRBJ2-7; 7 bases are a match to TRBD2. This CDR3 spans 15 amino acids. Unmatched junction bases numbered 9, after V lost 7 bases and J lost 0 bases. Germline values: CDR1 MNHNY, CDR2 SVGAGI (reference sequence). The CDR3 DNA reads as TGTGCCAGCAACTCGGGGGAGGGAGGCTCCTACGAGCAGTACTTC. Translated: CASNSGEGGSYEQYF.

The chain uses TRBV2 and TRBJ1-5; D uncertain. Trimming took 2 bases from V and 2 from J, leaving 7 bases between them. The CDR3 loop spans 14 amino acids. Per the germline V gene, CDR1 is SNHLY and CDR2 is FYNNEI. Here the CDR3 DNA reads TGTGCCAGCAGTGAAAATGGTGGCAATCAGCCCCAGCATTTT. Its protein is CASSENGGNQPQHF. Full variable domain (remainder filled in from reference TRBV2 and TRBJ1-5): EPEVTQTPSHQVTQMGQEVILRCVPISNHLYFYWYRQILGQKVEFLVSFYNNEISEKSEIFDDQFSVERPDGSNFTLKIRSTKLEDSAMYFCASSENGGNQPQHFGDGTRLSIL.

V gene TRBV18 combines with J gene TRBJ1-5; possibly TRBD1 for D (6 bases). Germline assignment: CDR1 KGHSH and CDR2 LQKENI. The CDR3 is made up of 16 amino acids. V was cut by 0 bases and J by 1 base, with 10 bases left in between. This CDR3 reads CASSPPGHESNQPQHF. CDR3 bases: TGTGCCAGCTCACCACCGGGACACGAGAGCAATCAGCCCCAGCATTTT.

Points on this clone: Sequence at one end of the junction differs from germline and may be a read error. This chain links TRBV12-3 or TRBV12-4 with TRBJ1-1; the D gene is possibly TRBD1 (5 bases). This CDR3 is built from 13 residues. CDR3 in DNA: TGTGCCAGCAGTTCGGTGGGGCTGGTCGGAAACGACTTT. This codes for CASSSVGLVGNDF.

This sequence joins TRBV12-3 or TRBV12-4 and TRBJ1-1; no clear D gene. V lost 5 bases, J lost 1 base, and 5 bases lay in between. The CDR3 is 12 amino acids. The chain's CDR3 is CASSPRNTEAFF. CDR3 bases: TGTGCCAGCAGTCCGAGGAACACTGAAGCTTTCTTT.

The chain employs TRBV12-3 or TRBV12-4 and TRBJ1-1; 7 nucleotides agree with TRBD1. The length of the CDR3 is 11 residues. The ends lost 7 bases at V and 9 bases at J; junction bases unmatched: 5. The CDR3 spells CASKVQGKAFF. In DNA form, the CDR3 reads TGTGCCAGCAAAGTACAGGGGAAAGCTTTCTTT.

This clone was found a few times. The rearrangement uses TRBV6-1 and TRBJ1-3; D possibly corresponds to TRBD1 (5 bases). The V gene lost 2 bases and the J gene lost 1 base, with 15 bases spanning the gap. Germline assignment: CDR1 MNHNS and CDR2 SASEGT. This CDR3 comprises 17 residues. The CDR3 sequence is CASSEWTIAGSGNTIYF. In DNA, the CDR3 is TGTGCCAGCAGTGAATGGACGATTGCAGGGTCTGGAAACACCATATATTTT.

The CDR3 spells CASNPGFNSPLHF. CDR3 in DNA: TGTGCCAGTAACCCAGGGTTTAATTCACCCCTCCACTTT. V usage is TRBV19 and J usage is TRBJ1-6; possible D gene TRBD1, 5 bases. The CDR3 has 13 residues. The germline CDR1 and CDR2 sequences are LNHDA and SQIVND (reference sequence). The V end was cut by 7 bases, the J end by 6 bases, with 10 bases between.

V and J are TRBV6-2 or TRBV6-3 and TRBJ1-1, with 7 nucleotides matching TRBD1. The junction had 6 bases not matched to a gene; V was cut back by 2 bases and J by 9 bases. This CDR3 comprises 13 residues. Per germline, CDR1 MNHEY and CDR2 SVGEGT. The CDR3 here is CASSYGQGGQAFF. CDR3 in DNA: TGTGCCAGCAGTTACGGGCAGGGGGGGCAAGCTTTCTTT.

The chain has TRBV4-2 and TRBJ1-1; D gene uncertain. Germline CDR1 is LGHNA and CDR2 is YNFKEQ. Trimming pared 3 bases from V and 0 bases from J, leaving 11 bases between. The CDR3 loop spans 15 amino acids. This CDR3 is CASSHTTGMNTEAFF. The CDR3 nucleotides are TGTGCCAGCAGCCATACGACGGGAATGAACACTGAAGCTTTCTTT.

This chain joins TRBV6-6 and TRBJ2-7; 7 positions agree with TRBD2. The CDR3 contains 16 residues. CDR1 is MNHNY, CDR2 SVGAGI, per germline (reference sequence). Trimming cost V 2 bases and J 3 bases; bases outside gene matches: 10. CDR3 in amino acids: CASSYPPGVAGYEQYF. CDR3 bases: TGTGCCAGCAGTTACCCCCCGGGGGTAGCGGGCTACGAGCAGTACTTC.